This T cell receptor beta chain was found in a study of early T cells in non-severe SARS-CoV-2 infection (dated by TCRdb to about 2021). For context, the study as a whole: TCR sequencing used bulk RNA from unsorted whole blood, so alpha and beta chains could not be paired. What the study reported, not specific to this receptor: VDJdb matching was skewed toward anti-spike CD8 responses and likely underestimated virus-specific expansions by missing private and CD4 specificities.

The CDR3 spans 13 residues, from the cysteine through the phenylalanine. Solely the CDR3 DNA is kept, with 39 bases framed from the first base. V is reduced by 3 bases and J by 3 bases, leaving a spacing of 8 bases between them. The library was built by means of 5' RACE. Sequenced using a NextSeq 500. The TCR library protocol attached unique molecular identifiers to individual cDNA molecules to correct for sequencing error and PCR bias. Both TCR alpha and beta chains were sequenced, and tight co-correlation was observed between alpha and beta sequence abundances in each sample. On the study's bioinformatics: Decombinator V4 was used to annotate the V gene, J gene and CDR3 of the TCR sequences. TCRs were defined as expanded if a significant change between any two time points was detected under a Poisson model with p below 0.0001. TCR abundances were normalised to the total number of TCRs sequenced per sample and were expressed as counts per million. MAIT TCRs were defined by TRAV1-2 paired with TRAJ12, TRAJ20 or TRAJ33, and iNKT TCRs by TRAV10 paired with TRAJ18. A search of VDJdb, accessed on 1 November 2021, was run for TCRs annotated to CMV, EBV and SARS-CoV-2, with TCRs annotated for multiple antigens excluded. The public sequencing data were trimmed at Q25 with fastp and processed into clonotypes with MiXCR by TCRdb, which kept only in-frame beta chains. A single entry per CDR3 protein holds the most common genes and DNA from its merged rows. For this entry, the V and J calls and clone size follow TCRdb and not the study's own pipeline. The sample records approximately 48,000 distinct CDR3 sequences, approximately 8.5% of which are singletons. In total, the top ten clones hold 14% to 15% of the sample.

The study was a case-control design nested within a healthcare worker cohort in London, UK, with weekly nasopharyngeal swab PCR tests and blood sampling. Healthcare workers were recruited between 23 and 31 March 2020, during the week of the UK lockdown, and were followed weekly for up to about 16 weeks. This clonotype has at least ten counts. The target of this receptor is not known. Qualities for individual bases were not recorded, and no much larger clone is one base off. The rearranged chain carries TRBV12-3 or TRBV12-4 and TRBJ1-1, with the D gene uncertain. The material sequenced was whole blood. This sequence originates from an adult who was a healthcare worker with PCR-confirmed SARS-CoV-2 infection or an uninfected control (not recorded which). The CDR3 protein sequence reads: CASSLTDYTEAFF. The sequence in DNA is TGTGCCAGCAGTTTGACGGATTACACTGAAGCTTTCTTT.